Listed below are T cell receptor beta chains from one sample, sequenced in a study of cytomegalovirus exposure and HLA in healthy donors. Assay used: immunoSEQ multiplex PCR; TCRdb lists only in-frame clones, some missing. The sample contains 90,000 to 120,000 clones, around 77% of which appear only once. Sequenced sample: PBMCs. The receptors stem from a male donor in good health and CMV-seronegative. CDR3s include the opening cysteine and the closing phenylalanine or tryptophan. Fields, in order: CDR3 protein, CDR3 DNA, J gene, D gene, clone size, V gene. D genes are given only for firm matches. Part of the rows lack a size; the others show once, few, many or a class for expanded clones.

CASSLSRGHGYAF	TGTGCCAGCAGTTTATCCAGGGGGCATGGCTACGCCTTC	TRBJ1-2	TRBD1	once	TRBV27
CASSLWQRGTGELFF	TGTGCCAGCAGTTTATGGCAGCGCGGCACCGGGGAGCTGTTTTTT	TRBJ2-2	-	-	TRBV28
CASRQGANYGYTF	TGTGCCAGCAGACAGGGGGCGAACTATGGCTACACCTTC	TRBJ1-2	TRBD1	-	TRBV6-5
CASSVEGLLNNEQYF	TGTGCCAGCAGCGTAGAGGGACTCCTAAACAACGAGCAGTACTTC	TRBJ2-7	-	-	TRBV9
CASSPRAETSGGVGETQYF	TGTGCCAGCAGCCCGCGTGCCGAGACTAGCGGGGGGGTCGGAGAGACCCAGTACTTC	TRBJ2-5	TRBD2	-	TRBV13
CASHFGRGETGELFF	TGTGCCAGTCACTTCGGGAGGGGGGAGACCGGGGAGCTGTTTTTT	TRBJ2-2	TRBD2	-	TRBV7-3
CSVAGTGLGEQYF	TGCAGCGTCGCGGGGACAGGGCTCGGTGAGCAGTACTTC	TRBJ2-7	TRBD1	-	TRBV29-1
CASSDGTSGTFSYEQYF	TGTGCCAGCAGTGACGGGACTAGCGGGACCTTCTCCTACGAGCAGTACTTC	TRBJ2-7	TRBD2	-	TRBV6-1
CATPGGFSNQPQHF	TGTGCCACCCCAGGGGGGTTTAGCAATCAGCCCCAGCATTTT	TRBJ1-5	TRBD1	-	TRBV25-1
CASSPAPDYEQYF	TGTGCCAGCTCACCAGCACCAGACTACGAGCAGTACTTC	TRBJ2-7	-	-	TRBV18
CASKNRDREHYEQYF	TGTGCCAGCAAAAACCGGGACAGGGAACATTACGAGCAGTACTTC	TRBJ2-7	TRBD1	-	TRBV6-5
CASSYSGLLSYNEQFF	TGTGCCAGCAGTTACTCTGGTCTACTATCCTACAATGAGCAGTTCTTC	TRBJ2-1	-	few	TRBV6-5
CASSEGGLQEQFF	TGTGCCAGCAGCGAAGGGGGACTACAAGAGCAGTTCTTC	TRBJ2-1	-	few	TRBV11-2
CASSSHDRQAGELFF	TGTGCCAGCAGTTCCCACGACCGACAGGCCGGGGAGCTGTTTTTT	TRBJ2-2	-	-	TRBV27
CASSYGPFGNTQYF	TGTGCCAGCAGTTACGGTCCGTTCGGGAATACGCAGTATTTT	TRBJ2-3	-	-	TRBV6-5
CASSEPGGNYGYTF	TGTGCCAGCAGTGAACCAGGAGGAAACTATGGCTACACCTTC	TRBJ1-2	-	-	TRBV6-1
CASRAGGGPLNEQYF	TGTGCCAGCAGGGCGGGGGGGGGCCCCCTGAACGAGCAGTACTTC	TRBJ2-7	TRBD2	-	TRBV27
CASRSADLEQYF	TGTGCCAGCAGGTCGGCGGATCTCGAGCAGTACTTC	TRBJ2-7	-	-	TRBV27
CASSPSLGTDTQYF	TGTGCCAGCAGCCCGTCACTAGGAACAGATACGCAGTATTTT	TRBJ2-3	-	-	TRBV5-4
CASSPAERQPQHF	TGTGCCAGCTCACCTGCGGAGCGGCAGCCCCAGCATTTT	TRBJ1-5	-	-	TRBV18
CASSEARANSPLHF	TGCGCCAGCAGTGAGGCCAGGGCGAATTCACCCCTCCACTTT	TRBJ1-6	-	-	TRBV10-1
CASSQEPLRTGGETQYF	TGTGCCAGCAGCCAAGAACCTCTTAGGACAGGGGGAGAGACCCAGTACTTC	TRBJ2-5	TRBD1	-	TRBV4-2
CASSAGRTGTDTQYF	TGTGCCAGCAGCGCGGGACGGACGGGCACAGATACGCAGTATTTT	TRBJ2-3	-	-	TRBV7-2
CASSLVSGVGEQYF	TGTGCCAGCAGCTTAGTATCAGGGGTTGGCGAGCAGTACTTC	TRBJ2-7	-	few	TRBV11-3
CASSWDNYEQYF	TGTGCCAGCAGCTGGGACAACTACGAGCAGTACTTC	TRBJ2-7	-	-	TRBV5-4
CASSPDRAKGYTF	TGTGCCAGCAGCCCGGACAGGGCTAAGGGCTACACCTTC	TRBJ1-2	TRBD1	-	TRBV5-5
CSVEGGVAGVDTQYF	TGCAGCGTTGAAGGGGGGGTAGCGGGGGTAGATACGCAGTATTTT	TRBJ2-3	TRBD2	once	TRBV29-1
CASSFWTSGSQETQYF	TGTGCCAGCAGCTTCTGGACTAGCGGGAGTCAGGAGACCCAGTACTTC	TRBJ2-5	TRBD2	-	TRBV13
CASSYLAAQETQYF	TGTGCCAGCAGTTACCTAGCAGCCCAAGAGACCCAGTACTTC	TRBJ2-5	-	-	TRBV6-6
CASSLGLAGGNEQFF	TGCGCCAGCAGCTTAGGACTAGCGGGAGGGAATGAGCAGTTCTTC	TRBJ2-1	TRBD2	-	TRBV5-1
CASSLVSLQEAFF	TGTGCCAGCAGCTTGGTTTCACTCCAAGAAGCTTTCTTT	TRBJ1-1	-	-	TRBV5-4
CASSAARTGGLETQYF	TGTGCCAGCAGCGCCGCCAGGACAGGGGGCTTAGAGACCCAGTACTTC	TRBJ2-5	TRBD1	-	TRBV13
CASSLRSGLSFEQYF	TGTGCCAGCAGCTTAAGATCGGGACTGAGCTTCGAGCAGTACTTC	TRBJ2-7	-	-	TRBV7-9
CSVKGTGEGELFF	TGCAGCGTTAAAGGGACAGGGGAGGGGGAGCTGTTTTTT	TRBJ2-2	TRBD1	-	TRBV29-1
CASSLAQSSHEQYF	TGTGCCAGCAGCTTAGCGCAGTCTAGTCACGAGCAGTACTTC	TRBJ2-7	-	few	TRBV7-6
CASRSWGGANTEAFF	TGTGCCAGCAGATCGTGGGGGGGGGCGAACACTGAAGCTTTCTTT	TRBJ1-1	-	-	TRBV2
CASSPRTGSYEQYF	TGTGCCAGCAGTCCGAGGACAGGTTCCTACGAGCAGTACTTC	TRBJ2-7	TRBD1	-	TRBV6-5
CASSLRQGADTIYF	TGTGCCAGCAGCCTTCGACAGGGGGCGGACACCATATATTTT	TRBJ1-3	TRBD1	-	TRBV7-6
CASSVGGHGTEAFF	TGTGCCAGCAGCGTAGGGGGGCATGGCACTGAAGCTTTCTTT	TRBJ1-1	-	-	TRBV9
CASSEGLAGDYNEQFF	TGTGCCAGCAGCGAAGGACTAGCGGGAGACTACAATGAGCAGTTCTTC	TRBJ2-1	TRBD2	-	TRBV9
CASTGVREQFF	TGTGCCAGCACCGGGGTAAGGGAGCAGTTCTTC	TRBJ2-1	-	-	TRBV27
CASRTRGIPYEQYF	TGTGCCAGCAGGACCCGGGGGATCCCCTACGAGCAGTACTTC	TRBJ2-7	-	-	TRBV28
CASSIGRGPKETQYF	TGTGCCAGTAGTATAGGAAGGGGGCCTAAAGAGACCCAGTACTTC	TRBJ2-5	TRBD1	-	TRBV19
CASSLGYGGLETQYF	TGTGCCAGCAGCTTAGGGTATGGGGGGTTAGAGACCCAGTACTTC	TRBJ2-5	-	-	TRBV7-2
CASSLGGKAGNTIYF	TGTGCCAGCAGTTTAGGGGGGAAGGCTGGAAACACCATATATTTT	TRBJ1-3	-	-	TRBV27
CASGTTGFSSYEQYF	TGTGCCAGCGGCACCACAGGGTTTAGCTCCTACGAGCAGTACTTC	TRBJ2-7	-	-	TRBV21-1
CASSLVDGFTEAFF	TGCGCCAGCAGCTTGGTAGATGGTTTCACTGAAGCTTTCTTT	TRBJ1-1	-	-	TRBV5-1
CASRQTSGQETQYF	TGTGCCAGCAGGCAGACTAGCGGCCAAGAGACCCAGTACTTC	TRBJ2-5	TRBD2	few	TRBV2
CASSYRDRNTEAFF	TGTGCCAGCAGCTACCGGGACAGGAACACTGAAGCTTTCTTT	TRBJ1-1	TRBD1	-	TRBV11-2
CASSQATGTGGYTF	TGTGCCAGCAGCCAAGCGACAGGGACGGGTGGCTACACCTTC	TRBJ1-2	TRBD1	-	TRBV4-2
CASSWVGNTEAFF	TGTGCCAGCAGTTGGGTGGGCAACACTGAAGCTTTCTTT	TRBJ1-1	-	few	TRBV6-1
CASSFYSTDTQYF	TGTGCCAGCAGTTTTTATAGCACAGATACGCAGTATTTT	TRBJ2-3	-	-	TRBV27
CASSLLDTQGAKTQYF	TGTGCCAGCAGTTTATTGGATACCCAGGGGGCTAAGACCCAGTACTTC	TRBJ2-5	TRBD1	-	TRBV28
CASSIRQGRTGELFF	TGTGCCAGTAGTATCCGCCAGGGTAGGACCGGGGAGCTGTTTTTT	TRBJ2-2	-	-	TRBV19